The text below deals with one TCR beta chain. The CDR3 is made up of 17 amino acids. V lost 1 base to trimming and J lost 1 base; unmatched junction nucleotides: 7. Germline CDR1 is SGHRS and CDR2 is YFSETQ. A J-beta primer mix and a sample-barcoded 5' primer were used in a second PCR of about 6 to 12 cycles. Each cDNA molecule was tagged by a template-switch adaptor with 12 random nucleotides. TCRdb fed the 5' RACE reads into MiXCR, producing one record per CDR3 protein. The sample holds 850,000 to 1,100,000 distinct CDR3 sequences, more than 30% seen once. The record originates from a study of blood T cells in healthy people across ages. Healthy Caucasians from Russia aged about 6 to 95 served as donors.

The chain joins TRBV5-1 to TRBJ2-2; 7 positions match TRBD1. This TCR was recovered from a man between 18 and 29 years old in good health. The sequencing input was blood. The CDR3 DNA follows: TGCGCCAGCAGCTTGAGGGAGACAGGGAGGAACACCGGGGAGCTGTTTTTT. Encoded protein: CASSLRETGRNTGELFF.